These 5 T cell receptor beta chains came from one sample sequenced in a study of blood T cells in healthy people across ages. It was with a sample-barcoded 5' primer and a J-beta primer mix that a second PCR of about 6 to 12 cycles was run. TCRdb used MiXCR to reprocess the 5' RACE reads, holding one entry per CDR3 protein. The data hold 1.5 million to 2 million distinct CDR3 sequences, with roughly 50% observed a single time. Material for sequencing was blood. These receptors were taken from a woman in her thirties or forties in good health.

The CDR3 protein is CASSLGGLIQEQFF. The CDR3 bases are TGTGCCAGCAGCTTAGGTGGGCTAATCCAGGAGCAGTTCTTC. The V call is TRBV7-8, the J call TRBJ2-1; no reliable D call. The germline V gene has CDR1 SGHVS and CDR2 FQNEAQ. CDR3 size: 14 residues. The V gene lost 1 base and the J gene lost 10 bases, with 14 bases spanning the gap.

J is TRBJ2-3 and V is TRBV2; D ambiguous. CDR1 is SNHLY and CDR2 is FYNNEI in the germline V gene. The CDR3 loop spans 14 amino acids. Trimming pared 7 bases from V and 3 bases from J, leaving 14 bases between. CDR3 amino acids: CASTTALRTDTQYF. CDR3 coding DNA: TGTGCCAGCACCACCGCCTTGCGAACAGATACGCAGTATTTT.

This clonotype occurred once. A single base separates this from a much larger clone, so it may be a read error. V is TRBV5-6 and J is TRBJ2-1; the D is unclear. The DNA matches TRBJ2-7 better at its end, which makes the J call doubtful. The CDR3 spans 15 residues. Germline V gives CDR1 SGHDT, CDR2 YYEEEE. In DNA, the CDR3 is TGTGCCAGCAGCCGGAGACGTCACTCCTACAATGAGCAGTACTTC. This encodes CASSRRRHSYNEQYF.

The CDR3 coding sequence is TGTGCCAGCAGTTTATACGGACAGGGAGGAGACTATGGCTACACCTTC. Protein sequence: CASSLYGQGGDYGYTF. The chain couples TRBV12-3 or TRBV12-4 to TRBJ1-2; 8 nucleotides align to TRBD1. Trimming at V came to 2 bases and at J to 3 bases, leaving 8 bases not matched to a gene. The CDR3 length is 16 residues.

This rearrangement joins TRBV25-1 to TRBJ2-6; 11 bases fit TRBD1. V shed 4 bases, J shed 4 bases, and the junction held 6 bases outside the gene matches. Germline CDR1 reads MGHDK; CDR2 reads SYGVNS. This CDR3 is built from 17 residues. The CDR3 bases are TGTGCCAGCAGTGGAAGGACAGGGGGCGAAGGGGCCAACGTCCTGACTTTC. Encoded protein: CASSGRTGGEGANVLTF.